Sequencing of this T cell receptor beta chain was carried out in a study of blood T cell repertoires in COVID-19. At the level of the study: T cells, B-cell-depleted T cells, or PBMCs provided the cDNA or gDNA that served as material.

Recruits, aged about 18 to 100 years, lived in 20 to 30 US areas. Recovery meant two consecutive negative NP/OP PCR tests, professional clearance, or resolved symptoms. The germline V gene encodes CDR1 LGHNT and CDR2 FRNRAP. V lost 2 bases to trimming and J lost 7 bases, with 12 bases between them. The CDR3 length is 14 residues. Original data processing: Amplification from reference gene primers served as the basis for estimated nucleated cell counts. Generated by immunoSEQ multiplex PCR, the TCRdb table keeps only in-frame clones and is missing some. D and trimming come from the DNA, and the V and J calls and clone size come from that table. The sample has approximately 390,000 clones, approximately 87% seen once.

The V and J genes are TRBV12-5 and TRBJ1-5, with D hard to call. The receptor's source is a woman aged 45-65 years who had recovered from COVID-19. The sequenced sample consisted of PBMCs or T cells enriched from blood (not recorded which). The CDR3 region is CASGLSTQTQPQHF. The CDR3 DNA reads as TGTGCTAGTGGTTTGTCGACTCAAACACAGCCCCAGCATTTT.